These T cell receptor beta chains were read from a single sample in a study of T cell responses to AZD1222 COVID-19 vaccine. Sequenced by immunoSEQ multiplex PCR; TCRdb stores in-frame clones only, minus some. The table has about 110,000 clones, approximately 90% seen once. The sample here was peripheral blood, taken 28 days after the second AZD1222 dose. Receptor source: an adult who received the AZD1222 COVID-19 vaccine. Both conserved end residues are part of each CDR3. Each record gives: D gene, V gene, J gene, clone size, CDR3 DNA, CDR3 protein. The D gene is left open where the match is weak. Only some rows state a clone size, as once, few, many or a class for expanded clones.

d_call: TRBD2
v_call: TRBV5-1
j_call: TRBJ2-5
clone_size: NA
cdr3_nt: TGCGCCAGCAGCTTGATGGCGGGGGGGCTTGAGACCCAGTACTTC
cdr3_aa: CASSLMAGGLETQYF

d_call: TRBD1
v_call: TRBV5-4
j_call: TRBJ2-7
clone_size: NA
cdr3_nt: TGTGCCAGCAGCTCGGGACAGGGGTTCTACGAGCAGTACTTC
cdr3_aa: CASSSGQGFYEQYF

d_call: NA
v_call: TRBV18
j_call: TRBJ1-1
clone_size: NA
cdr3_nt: TGTGCCAGCTCACCTGTCCGTTGGATTAGTAGGAACACTGAAGCTTTCTTT
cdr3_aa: CASSPVRWISRNTEAFF

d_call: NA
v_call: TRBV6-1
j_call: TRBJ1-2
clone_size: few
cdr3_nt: TGTGCCAGCAGTGAACAGGGTACTTACTATGGCTACACCTTC
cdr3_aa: CASSEQGTYYGYTF

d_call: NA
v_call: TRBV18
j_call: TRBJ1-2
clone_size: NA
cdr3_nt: TGTGCCAGCTCACCAGAGAGGTCCTCAGGTACCTATGGCTACACCTTC
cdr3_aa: CASSPERSSGTYGYTF

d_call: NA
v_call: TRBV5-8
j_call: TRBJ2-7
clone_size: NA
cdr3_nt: TGTGCCAGCATCCTAACAGGGAGCTCCTACGAGCAGTACTTC
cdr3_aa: CASILTGSSYEQYF

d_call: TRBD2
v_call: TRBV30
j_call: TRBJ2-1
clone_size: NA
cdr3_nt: TGTGCCTGGAGTCCGACTAGCGGGATTGAGGATGAGCAGTTCTTC
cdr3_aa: CAWSPTSGIEDEQFF

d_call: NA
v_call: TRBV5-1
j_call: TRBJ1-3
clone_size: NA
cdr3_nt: TGCGCCAGCAGCTTGGACACCCTTCGGTCCGGAAACACCATATATTTT
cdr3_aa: CASSLDTLRSGNTIYF

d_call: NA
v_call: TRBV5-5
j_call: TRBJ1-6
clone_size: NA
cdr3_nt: TGTGCCAGCAGCTTGTGGCAGGGAAGGGAATCACCCCTCCACTTT
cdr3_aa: CASSLWQGRESPLHF

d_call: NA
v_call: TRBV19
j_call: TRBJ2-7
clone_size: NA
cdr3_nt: TGTGCCAGTAGTGCCCAGGTCCTTGCTGGCTACGAGCAGTACTTC
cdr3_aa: CASSAQVLAGYEQYF

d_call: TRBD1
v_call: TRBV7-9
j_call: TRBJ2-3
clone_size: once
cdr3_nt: TGTGCCAGCAGCTTAGGCCAGGGGGCAGATACGCAGTATTTT
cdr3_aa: CASSLGQGADTQYF

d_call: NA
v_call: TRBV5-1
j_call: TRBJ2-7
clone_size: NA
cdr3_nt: TGCGCCAGCAGCTTCGACGGCTACGAGCAGTACTTC
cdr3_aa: CASSFDGYEQYF

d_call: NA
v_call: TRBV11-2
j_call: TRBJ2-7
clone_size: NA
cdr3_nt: TGTGCCAGCAGCTCTACCGGGACATCGGCTGGGGAGCAGTACTTC
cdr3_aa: CASSSTGTSAGEQYF

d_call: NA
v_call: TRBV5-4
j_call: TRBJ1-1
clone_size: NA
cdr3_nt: TGTGCCAGCAGCTTGGACGGGACCATGAACACTGAAGCTTTCTTT
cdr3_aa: CASSLDGTMNTEAFF

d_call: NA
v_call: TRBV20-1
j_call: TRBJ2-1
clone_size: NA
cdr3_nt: TGCAGTGCTCGAACCTCCAATGAGCAGTTCTTC
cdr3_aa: CSARTSNEQFF

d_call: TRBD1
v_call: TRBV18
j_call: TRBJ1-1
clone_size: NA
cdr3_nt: TGTGCCAGCACGCAGGGGGTGAACACTGAAGCTTTCTTT
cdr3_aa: CASTQGVNTEAFF

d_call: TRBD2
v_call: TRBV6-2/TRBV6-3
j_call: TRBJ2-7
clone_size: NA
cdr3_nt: TGTGCCAGCAGTTACTCGATAGGGCTAGCGGGCGAATACGAGCAGTACTTC
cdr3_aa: CASSYSIGLAGEYEQYF

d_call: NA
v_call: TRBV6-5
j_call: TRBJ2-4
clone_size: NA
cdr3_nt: TGTGCCAGCACGGGGTACGACATTCAGTACTTC
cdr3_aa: CASTGYDIQYF

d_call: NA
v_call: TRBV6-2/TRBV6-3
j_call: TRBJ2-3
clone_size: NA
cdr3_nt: TGTGCCAGCAGTTATTGGGGCGGGGAAGCAGATACGCAGTATTTT
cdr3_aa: CASSYWGGEADTQYF

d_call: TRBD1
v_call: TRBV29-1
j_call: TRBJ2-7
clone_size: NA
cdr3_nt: TGCAGCGCCACTGGACAGGGGGCCTACGAGCAGTACTTC
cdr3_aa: CSATGQGAYEQYF

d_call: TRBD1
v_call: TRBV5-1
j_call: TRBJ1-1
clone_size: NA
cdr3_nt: TGCGCCAGCAGCCTCAGGACAGGGGGGAACACTGAAGCTTTCTTT
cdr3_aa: CASSLRTGGNTEAFF

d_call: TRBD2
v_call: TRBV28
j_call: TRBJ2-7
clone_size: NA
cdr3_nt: TGTGCCAGCAGTTTATGGGCTAGCGGTTCTTCCTACGAGCAGTACTTC
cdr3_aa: CASSLWASGSSYEQYF

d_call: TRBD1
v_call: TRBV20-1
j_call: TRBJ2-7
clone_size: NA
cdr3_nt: TGCAGTGCTAGTTCTCCGGGACAGGGGATGTCCCACGAGCAGTACTTC
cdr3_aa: CSASSPGQGMSHEQYF

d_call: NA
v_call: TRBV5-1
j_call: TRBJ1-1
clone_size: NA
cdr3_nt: TGCGCCAGCAGCTTGGCGGGACTTGGGAACACTGAAGCTTTCTTT
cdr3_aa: CASSLAGLGNTEAFF

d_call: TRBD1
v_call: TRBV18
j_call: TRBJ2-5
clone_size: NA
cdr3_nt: TGTGCCAGCTCACTCGAGGGGGCCCAAGAGACCCAGTACTTC
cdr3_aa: CASSLEGAQETQYF

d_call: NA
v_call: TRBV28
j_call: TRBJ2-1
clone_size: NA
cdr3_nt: TGTGCCAGCAGTTTAGGCGGATTTCAGCAGTTCTTC
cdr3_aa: CASSLGGFQQFF

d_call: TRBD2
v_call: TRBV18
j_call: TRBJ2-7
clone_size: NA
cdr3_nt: TGTGCCAGCTCACCCGGGACTAGCGAAAACTACGAGCAGTACTTC
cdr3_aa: CASSPGTSENYEQYF

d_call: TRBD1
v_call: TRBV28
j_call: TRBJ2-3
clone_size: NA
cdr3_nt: TGTGCCAGCAGTCCTCACCCCGGGACAGGGGGCATTTTCACAGATACGCAGTATTTT
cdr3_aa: CASSPHPGTGGIFTDTQYF

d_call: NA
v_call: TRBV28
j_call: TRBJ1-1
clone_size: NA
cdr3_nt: TGTGCCAGCAGTCTCCTACAGGTGAACACTGAAGCTTTCTTT
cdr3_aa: CASSLLQVNTEAFF

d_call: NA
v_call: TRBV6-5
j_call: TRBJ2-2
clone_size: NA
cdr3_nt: TGTGCCAGCAGCCCGGGGCTAGCTGCATCGGAGCTGTTTTTT
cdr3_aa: CASSPGLAASELFF

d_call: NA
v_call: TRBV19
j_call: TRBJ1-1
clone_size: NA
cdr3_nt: TGTGCCAGTAGCTATGCCAAGAAGATGAACACTGAAGCTTTCTTT
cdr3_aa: CASSYAKKMNTEAFF

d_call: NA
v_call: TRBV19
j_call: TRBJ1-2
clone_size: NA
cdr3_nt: TGTGCCAGTAGTATCGGAGGGGAAGGAAGGGGCTACACCTTC
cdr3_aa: CASSIGGEGRGYTF

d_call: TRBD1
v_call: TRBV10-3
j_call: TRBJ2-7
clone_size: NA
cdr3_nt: TGTGCCAGCCTCGACAGGGGAAAATCCTACGAGCAGTACTTC
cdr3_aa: CASLDRGKSYEQYF

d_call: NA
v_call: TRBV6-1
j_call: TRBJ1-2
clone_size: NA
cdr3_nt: TGTGCCAGCAGTGAACTGGGGTCTAACTATGGCTACACCTTC
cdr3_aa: CASSELGSNYGYTF

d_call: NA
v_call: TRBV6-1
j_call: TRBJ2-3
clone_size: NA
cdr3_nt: TGTGCCAGCAGTGAAAGAGGCACAGTTAGCACAGATACGCAGTATTTT
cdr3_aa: CASSERGTVSTDTQYF

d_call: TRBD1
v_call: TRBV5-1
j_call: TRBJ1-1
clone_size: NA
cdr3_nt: TGCGCCAGCAGCAGCAGACAGGGGGCAGACACTGAAGCTTTCTTT
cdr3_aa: CASSSRQGADTEAFF

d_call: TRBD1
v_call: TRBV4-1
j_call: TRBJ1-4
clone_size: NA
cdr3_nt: TGCGCCAGCAGCAATCGACAGGGGTATATTAATGAAAAACTGTTTTTT
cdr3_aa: CASSNRQGYINEKLFF

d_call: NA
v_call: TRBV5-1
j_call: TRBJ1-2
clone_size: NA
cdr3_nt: TGCGCCAGCAGCTTTGTACAGAACTATGGCTACACCTTC
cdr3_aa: CASSFVQNYGYTF

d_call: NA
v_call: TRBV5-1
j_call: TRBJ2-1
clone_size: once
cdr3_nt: TGCGCCAGCGGAAGGGACAACAATGAGCAGTTCTTC
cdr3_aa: CASGRDNNEQFF

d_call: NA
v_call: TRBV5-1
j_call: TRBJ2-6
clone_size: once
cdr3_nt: TGCGCCAGCAGCCAGACCGTAACCTTCTCTGGGGCCAACGTCCTGACTTTC
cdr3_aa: CASSQTVTFSGANVLTF

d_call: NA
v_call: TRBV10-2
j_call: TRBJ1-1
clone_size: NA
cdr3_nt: TGCGCCAGCAGCGGACCGCAGAACACTGAAGCTTTCTTT
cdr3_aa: CASSGPQNTEAFF

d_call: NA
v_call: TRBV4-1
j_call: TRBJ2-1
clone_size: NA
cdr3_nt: TGCGCCAGCAGTCCCGTCCCCGCGGCTTACAATGAGCAGTTCTTC
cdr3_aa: CASSPVPAAYNEQFF

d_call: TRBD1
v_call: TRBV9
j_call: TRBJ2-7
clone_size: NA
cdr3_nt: TGTGCCAGCAGCCCAAACACAGGGGTCTCCTACGAGCAGTACTTC
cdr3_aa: CASSPNTGVSYEQYF

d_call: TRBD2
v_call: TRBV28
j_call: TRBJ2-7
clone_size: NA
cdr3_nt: TGTGCCAGCAGTCCGACTAGCGGGGGTAGGTACGAGCAGTACTTC
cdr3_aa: CASSPTSGGRYEQYF

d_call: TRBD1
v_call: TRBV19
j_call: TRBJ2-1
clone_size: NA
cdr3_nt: TGTGCCAGTAGTATAGCGAGACAGGGGGCTTTAAATGAGCAGTTCTTC
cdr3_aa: CASSIARQGALNEQFF

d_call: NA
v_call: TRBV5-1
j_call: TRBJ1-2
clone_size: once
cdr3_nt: TGCGCCAGCAGCTCGACTACCCCGGGGTCTCTATATGGCTACACCTTC
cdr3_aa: CASSSTTPGSLYGYTF

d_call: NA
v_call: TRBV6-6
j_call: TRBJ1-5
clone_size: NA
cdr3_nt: TGTGCCAGGGGTTTCAGGAGACTATATAGCAATCAGCCCCAGCATTTT
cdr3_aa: CARGFRRLYSNQPQHF

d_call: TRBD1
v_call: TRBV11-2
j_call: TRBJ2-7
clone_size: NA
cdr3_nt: TGTGCCAGCAGCTTAGTATGGTCGGGACAGGGGGACGAGCAGTACTTC
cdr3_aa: CASSLVWSGQGDEQYF

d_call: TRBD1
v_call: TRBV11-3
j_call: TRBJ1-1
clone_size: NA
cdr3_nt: TGTGCCAGCAGCTTATGGGGGACAGGGGCTGAAGCTTTCTTT
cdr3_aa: CASSLWGTGAEAFF

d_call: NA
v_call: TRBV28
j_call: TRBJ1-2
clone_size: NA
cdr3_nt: TGTGCCAGCATCACGGAAGGGGGACCCTATGGCTACACCTTC
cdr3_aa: CASITEGGPYGYTF

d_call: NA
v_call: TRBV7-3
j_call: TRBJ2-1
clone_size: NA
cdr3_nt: TGTGCCAGCAGCTTAAAGGCAGGATCTATCACCTACAATGAGCAGTTCTTC
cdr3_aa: CASSLKAGSITYNEQFF

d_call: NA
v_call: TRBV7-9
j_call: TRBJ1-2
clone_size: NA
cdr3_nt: TGTGCCAGCAGCTCTCCCGGGGGAGGAACGTTTGGCTACACCTTC
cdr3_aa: CASSSPGGGTFGYTF

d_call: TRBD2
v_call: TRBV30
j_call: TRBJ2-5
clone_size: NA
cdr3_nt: TGTGCCTGGAGTCTCGTTTCGTTCGGGCTAGCGGAACTCCAAGAGACCCAGTACTTC
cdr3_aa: CAWSLVSFGLAELQETQYF

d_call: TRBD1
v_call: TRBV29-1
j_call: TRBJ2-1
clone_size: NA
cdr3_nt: TGCAGCGTTGAAGACCGGGACAGGGACAATGAGCAGTTCTTC
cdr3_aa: CSVEDRDRDNEQFF

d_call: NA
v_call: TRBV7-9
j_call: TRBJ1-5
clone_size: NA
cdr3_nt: TGTGCCAGCAGCTTATTCCAGACGGTTAGCAATCAGCCCCAGCATTTT
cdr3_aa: CASSLFQTVSNQPQHF

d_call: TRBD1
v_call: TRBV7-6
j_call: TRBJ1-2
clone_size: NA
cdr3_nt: TGTGCCAGCAGCCCGACAGGGGTCGGGACGCATGGCTACACCTTC
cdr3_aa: CASSPTGVGTHGYTF

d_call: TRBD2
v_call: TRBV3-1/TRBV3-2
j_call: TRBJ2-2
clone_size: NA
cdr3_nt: TGTGCCAGCAGCCCTGTCAGCGGGGGCCTCACCGGGGAGCTGTTTTTT
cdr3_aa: CASSPVSGGLTGELFF

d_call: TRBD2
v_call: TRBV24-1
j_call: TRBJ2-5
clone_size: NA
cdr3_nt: TGTGCCACCAGTGGAGGTAGCGGGAGGGCTGAGACCCAGTACTTC
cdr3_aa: CATSGGSGRAETQYF

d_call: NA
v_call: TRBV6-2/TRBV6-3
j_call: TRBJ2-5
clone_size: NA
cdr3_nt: TGTGCCAGCAGTTTTCAAGAGACCCAGTACTTC
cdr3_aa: CASSFQETQYF